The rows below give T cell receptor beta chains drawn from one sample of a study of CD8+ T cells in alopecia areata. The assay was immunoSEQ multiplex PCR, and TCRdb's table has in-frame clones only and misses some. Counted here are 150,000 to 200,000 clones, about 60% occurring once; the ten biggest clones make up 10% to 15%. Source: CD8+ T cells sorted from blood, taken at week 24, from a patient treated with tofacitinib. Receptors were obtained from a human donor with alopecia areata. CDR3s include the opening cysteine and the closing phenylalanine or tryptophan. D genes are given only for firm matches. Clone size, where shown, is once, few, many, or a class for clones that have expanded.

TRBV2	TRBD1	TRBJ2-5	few	CASSGQGRKETQYF	TGTGCCAGCAGCGGACAGGGGAGGAAAGAGACCCAGTACTTC
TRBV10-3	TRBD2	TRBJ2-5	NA	CAISSPGLAGVETQYF	TGTGCCATCAGTTCTCCGGGACTAGCGGGAGTCGAGACCCAGTACTTC
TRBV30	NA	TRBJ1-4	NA	CAWSSRANEKLFF	TGTGCCTGGAGTAGCAGGGCCAATGAAAAACTGTTTTTT
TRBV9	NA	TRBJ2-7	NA	CASSVDPGAPNEQYF	TGTGCCAGCAGCGTAGATCCAGGGGCTCCCAACGAGCAGTACTTC
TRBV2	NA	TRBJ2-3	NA	CASSEKRIDTQYF	TGTGCCAGCAGTGAGAAGAGGATAGATACGCAGTATTTT
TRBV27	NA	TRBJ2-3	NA	CASSLSFLSGYTDTQYF	TGTGCCAGCAGTTTAAGTTTTCTATCCGGCTACACAGATACGCAGTATTTT
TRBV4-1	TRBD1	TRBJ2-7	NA	CASSQDLPTGAYEQYF	TGCGCCAGCAGCCAAGATCTTCCGACAGGGGCCTACGAGCAGTACTTC
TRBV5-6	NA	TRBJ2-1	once	CASSPAVGSFNEQFF	TGTGCCAGCAGCCCAGCAGTAGGGTCCTTCAATGAGCAGTTCTTC
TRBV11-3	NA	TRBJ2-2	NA	CASSWYGGELFF	TGTGCCAGCAGCTGGTATGGCGGGGAGCTGTTTTTT
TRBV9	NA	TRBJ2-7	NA	CASSVGSGSSYEQYF	TGTGCCAGCAGCGTAGGGTCGGGCAGTTCCTACGAGCAGTACTTC
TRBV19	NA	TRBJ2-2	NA	CASSISFPTGELFF	TGTGCCAGTAGTATTTCCTTTCCTACCGGGGAGCTGTTTTTT
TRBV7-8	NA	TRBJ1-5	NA	CASSLVGRVNQPQHF	TGTGCCAGCAGCTTAGTAGGCAGGGTCAATCAGCCCCAGCATTTT
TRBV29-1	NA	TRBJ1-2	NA	CSATEVGNYGYTF	TGCAGCGCCACGGAGGTAGGGAACTATGGCTACACCTTC
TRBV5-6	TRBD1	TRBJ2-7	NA	CASSFGTGPYEQYF	TGTGCCAGCAGCTTTGGGACAGGACCCTACGAGCAGTACTTC
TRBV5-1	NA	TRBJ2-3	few	CASSSGPIEASTDTQYF	TGCGCCAGCAGCTCCGGCCCCATAGAAGCTAGCACAGATACGCAGTATTTT
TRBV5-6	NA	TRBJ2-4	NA	CASSLGWENIQYF	TGTGCCAGCAGCTTGGGGTGGGAAAACATTCAGTACTTC
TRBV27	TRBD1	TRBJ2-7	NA	CASSSGGYEQYF	TGTGCCAGCAGTTCAGGGGGTTACGAGCAGTACTTC
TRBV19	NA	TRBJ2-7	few	CAQKRLWEPGYEQYF	TGTGCCCAAAAACGTCTCTGGGAGCCTGGATACGAGCAGTACTTC
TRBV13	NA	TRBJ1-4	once	CASSLAENEKLFF	TGTGCCAGCAGCTTAGCAGAGAATGAAAAACTGTTTTTT
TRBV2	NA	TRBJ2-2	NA	CASSPGWGTGELFF	TGTGCCAGCAGTCCCGGGTGGGGCACCGGGGAGCTGTTTTTT
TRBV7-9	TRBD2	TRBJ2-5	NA	CASVGLAETQYF	TGTGCCAGTGTGGGACTAGCAGAGACCCAGTACTTC
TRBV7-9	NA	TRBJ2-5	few	CASSLGQETQYF	TGTGCCAGCAGCTTAGGTCAGGAGACCCAGTACTTC
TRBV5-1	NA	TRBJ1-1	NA	CASSFSVDTEAFF	TGCGCCAGCAGCTTTTCCGTGGACACTGAAGCTTTCTTT
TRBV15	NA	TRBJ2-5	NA	CATSRDRQETQYF	TGTGCCACCAGCAGGGACAGACAAGAGACCCAGTACTTC
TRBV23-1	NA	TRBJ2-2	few	CASSQCTNPTGKSNTGELFF	TGCGCCAGCAGTCAATGTACTAACCCGACAGGCAAATCGAACACCGGGGAGCTGTTTTTT
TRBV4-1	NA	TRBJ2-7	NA	CASGQGGAGSEQYF	TGCGCCAGCGGGCAGGGGGGGGCCGGCTCCGAGCAGTACTTC
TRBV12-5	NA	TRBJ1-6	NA	CASGLYPSLSFHF	TGTGCTAGTGGTTTGTACCCCTCTTTGAGCTTCCACTTT
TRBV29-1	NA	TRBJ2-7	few	CSVRMGEQYF	TGCAGCGTCCGGATGGGGGAGCAGTACTTC
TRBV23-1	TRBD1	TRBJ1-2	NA	CASGCQDRGSIGYTF	TGCGCCAGCGGGTGCCAGGACAGGGGTAGTATTGGCTACACCTTC
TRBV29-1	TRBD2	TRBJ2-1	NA	CSAPGLAGGPRYNEQFF	TGCAGCGCCCCGGGACTAGCGGGGGGGCCGAGGTACAATGAGCAGTTCTTC
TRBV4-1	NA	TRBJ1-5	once	CASSQDFGAEPQHF	TGCGCCAGCAGCCAAGATTTTGGTGCGGAGCCCCAGCATTTT
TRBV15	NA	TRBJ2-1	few	CATSTGTSQFF	TGTGCCACCAGTACCGGGACTTCGCAGTTCTTC
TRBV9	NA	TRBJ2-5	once	CASSVESGQETQYF	TGTGCCAGCAGCGTAGAGAGCGGGCAAGAGACCCAGTACTTC
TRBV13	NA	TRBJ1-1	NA	CASSPEGGTEAFF	TGTGCCAGCAGCCCAGAGGGGGGCACTGAAGCTTTCTTT
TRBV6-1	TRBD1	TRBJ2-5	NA	CASSETTGVLETQYF	TGTGCCAGCAGTGAAACCACAGGGGTCCTTGAGACCCAGTACTTC
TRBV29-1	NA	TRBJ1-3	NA	CSAKGNTIYF	TGCAGCGCCAAGGGAAACACCATATATTTT
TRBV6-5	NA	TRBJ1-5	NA	CASGTDQPQHF	TGTGCCAGCGGGACGGATCAGCCCCAGCATTTT
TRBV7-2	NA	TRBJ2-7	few	CASMEITGTLSYEQYF	TGTGCCAGCATGGAAATAACCGGGACGTTGTCCTACGAGCAGTACTTC
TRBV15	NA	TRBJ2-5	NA	CATSREGAGETQYF	TGTGCCACCAGCAGAGAGGGGGCCGGGGAGACCCAGTACTTC
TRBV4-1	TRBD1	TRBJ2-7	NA	CASSQGQGAYEQYF	TGCGCCAGCAGCCAAGGACAGGGTGCCTACGAGCAGTACTTC
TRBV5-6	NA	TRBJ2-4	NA	CASSYSGEPKNIQYF	TGTGCCAGCAGTTATTCAGGGGAACCCAAAAACATTCAGTACTTC
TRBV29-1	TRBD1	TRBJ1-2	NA	CSVESRDRTYGYTF	TGCAGCGTTGAAAGCCGGGACAGAACCTATGGCTACACCTTC
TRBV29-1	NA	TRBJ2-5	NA	CSVSQLTVQETQYF	TGCAGCGTTTCCCAGTTGACAGTTCAAGAGACCCAGTACTTC
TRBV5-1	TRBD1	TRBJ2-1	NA	CASSLDRGLDNEQFF	TGCGCCAGCAGCTTGGACAGGGGTTTGGACAATGAGCAGTTCTTC
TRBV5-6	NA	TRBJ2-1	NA	CASSSENNEQFF	TGTGCCAGCAGCTCAGAAAACAATGAGCAGTTCTTC
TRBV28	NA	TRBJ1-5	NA	CASSLGTEPNQPQHF	TGTGCCAGCAGCCTCGGGACGGAACCGAATCAGCCCCAGCATTTT
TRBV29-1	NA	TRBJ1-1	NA	CSSSQKTMNTEAFF	TGCAGCTCGAGCCAAAAAACAATGAACACTGAAGCTTTCTTT
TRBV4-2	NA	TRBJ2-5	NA	CASSQVVADPRTQYF	TGTGCCAGCAGCCAAGTAGTGGCGGACCCTCGGACCCAGTACTTC
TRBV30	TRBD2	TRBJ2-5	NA	CAWSVGGGGETQYF	TGTGCCTGGAGTGTAGGCGGGGGTGGAGAGACCCAGTACTTC
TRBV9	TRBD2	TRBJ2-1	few	CASSVRLAGTYNEQFF	TGTGCCAGCAGCGTTAGACTAGCGGGGACCTACAATGAGCAGTTCTTC
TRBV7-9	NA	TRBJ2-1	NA	CASSPRASGLKGFF	TGTGCCAGCAGCCCACGTGCTTCGGGCCTTAAGGGGTTCTTC
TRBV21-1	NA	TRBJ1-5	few	CASSDDGDQPQHF	TGTGCCAGCAGCGATGATGGGGATCAGCCCCAGCATTTT
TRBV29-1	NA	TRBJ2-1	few	CSVEDPDRWYEQFF	TGCAGCGTTGAAGATCCTGACAGATGGTATGAGCAGTTCTTC
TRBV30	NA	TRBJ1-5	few	CAWSLPWGGGQPQHF	TGTGCCTGGAGTCTCCCATGGGGGGGAGGACAGCCCCAGCATTTT
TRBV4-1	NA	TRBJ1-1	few	CASSQGWNTEAFF	TGCGCCAGCAGCCAGGGGTGGAACACTGAAGCTTTCTTT
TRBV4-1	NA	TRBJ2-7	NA	CASSQTPEPFEQYF	TGCGCCAGCAGCCAAACCCCTGAGCCGTTTGAGCAGTACTTC
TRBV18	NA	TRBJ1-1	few	CASSPGGQTMNTEAFF	TGTGCCAGCTCACCCGGAGGACAGACTATGAACACTGAAGCTTTCTTT
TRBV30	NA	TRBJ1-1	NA	CAWSMNLNTEAFF	TGTGCCTGGAGTATGAACCTGAACACTGAAGCTTTCTTT